The 12 T cell receptor beta chains below were found in one sample sequenced in a study of blood T cell repertoires in COVID-19. Clones were read by immunoSEQ multiplex PCR, and TCRdb kept only the in-frame ones, dropping some. The repertoire has under 500,000 clones, approximately 90% of them found once; the top ten carry roughly 2%. Material for sequencing was PBMCs or T cells enriched from blood (not recorded which). The origin of the receptors is a woman aged 18-35 years with acute COVID-19.

This sequence joins TRBV5-1 and TRBJ2-5, with 9 nucleotides matching TRBD2. V lost 0 bases to trimming and J lost 4 bases; unmatched junction nucleotides: 1. Germline V CDR1 and CDR2: SGHRS, YFSETQ. The CDR3 covers 14 residues. The DNA of the CDR3 is TGCGCCAGCAGCTTGGGTAGCGGGAGAGAGACCCAGTACTTC. As protein: CASSLGSGRETQYF.

This clone appeared a single time. This rearrangement joins TRBV27 to TRBJ2-3; D ambiguous. The CDR3 has 14 residues. Trimming took 3 bases from V and 1 from J, leaving 8 bases between them. Germline V gene sequence: CDR1 MNHEY, CDR2 SMNVEV (reference sequence). CDR3 sequence (DNA): TGTGCCAGCAGTTTTACACCCCGCACAGATACGCAGTATTTT. Encoded protein: CASSFTPRTDTQYF.

CDR3: CASTRREGLSNEQFF. The CDR3 nucleotides read TGTGCCAGCACCCGACGGGAGGGCCTGTCCAATGAGCAGTTCTTC. This chain connects TRBV25-1 to TRBJ2-1, with 8 bases that match TRBD2. Germline V lookup: CDR1 MGHDK, CDR2 SYGVNS. This CDR3 has 15 amino acids. After removal of 7 bases from V and 6 bases from J, the junction contained 11 bases not matched to a gene.

Comments on this clone: In the same sample, other DNA sequences code for this CDR3. The rearrangement uses TRBV11-2 and TRBJ1-1, with 7 positions matching TRBD1. CDR1 is SGHAT, CDR2 FQNNGV, per germline. The CDR3 spans 12 residues. The junction had 4 bases not matched to a gene; V was cut back by 5 bases and J by 7 bases. In DNA, the CDR3 is TGTGCCAGCAGCCTAGGGGGCGGTGAAGCTTTCTTT. The encoded protein is CASSLGGGEAFF.

This clone turned up a few times. The chain has TRBV7-2 and TRBJ2-3; TRBD1 aligns across 7 bases. After removal of 3 bases from V and 1 base from J, the junction contained 1 base not matched to a gene. CDR3 length equals 14 residues. The germline V gene has CDR1 SGHTA and CDR2 FQGNSA. The CDR3 DNA is TGTGCCAGCAGCTTCGACAGGGGCACAGATACGCAGTATTTT. This encodes CASSFDRGTDTQYF. The full variable domain, completed using reference TRBV7-2 and TRBJ2-3, is GAGVSQSPSNKVTEKGKDVELRCDPISGHTALYWYRQSLGQGLEFLIYFQGNSAPDKSGLPSDRFSAERTGGSVSTLTIQRTQQEDSAVYLCASSFDRGTDTQYFGPGTRLTVL.

The chain has TRBV7-2 and TRBJ2-3, with 11 bases matching TRBD1. Germline lookup yields CDR1 SGHTA and CDR2 FQGNSA. The V gene end was trimmed by 5 bases and the J gene end by 3 bases; junction bases not matched to a gene: 4. This CDR3 region has 15 residues. The CDR3 DNA reads as TGTGCCAGCAGCCCCAGGGACAGGGGGACAGATACGCAGTATTTT. Translation gives CASSPRDRGTDTQYF.

The V and J genes are TRBV2 and TRBJ1-1; no firm D call. This CDR3 is 15 amino acids long. The germline gives CDR1 SNHLY, CDR2 FYNNEI. With 2 bases removed from V and 2 bases from J, the gap between germline ends came to 12 bases. CDR3 protein: CASSERGQLNTEAFF. The CDR3 DNA follows: TGTGCCAGCAGTGAACGGGGTCAATTAAACACTGAAGCTTTCTTT.

This clone has just a few counts. The chain carries TRBV7-8 and TRBJ2-7, with 11 bases identical to TRBD1. V lost 8 bases, J lost 3 bases, and 3 bases stayed unmatched. CDR3 length: 13 residues. Looked up from germline, CDR1 is SGHVS and CDR2 is FQNEAQ. The CDR3 spells CASGQGAFYEQYF. CDR3 coding DNA: TGTGCCAGCGGACAGGGGGCGTTCTACGAGCAGTACTTC.

V gene TRBV5-6 combines with J gene TRBJ2-7; 11 bases match TRBD2. Germline values: CDR1 SGHDT, CDR2 YYEEEE. This CDR3 is 16 amino acids long. V gave up 3 bases and J gave up 1 base; unmatched junction bases: 6. CDR3 bases: TGTGCCAGCAGCTCGATCGGGACTAGCGGTTCCTACGAGCAGTACTTC. It yields the protein CASSSIGTSGSYEQYF.

The rearrangement uses TRBV2 and TRBJ2-2; 9 bases align to TRBD1. The V gene end was trimmed by 11 bases and the J gene end by 5 bases; junction bases not matched to a gene: 12. Germline CDR1 is SNHLY and CDR2 is FYNNEI. The CDR3 is 15 residues long. CDR3 in DNA: TGTGCCGACAGCGTCGAAGGGACAGGGACCGGGGAGCTGTTTTTT. Its translation: CADSVEGTGTGELFF.

The V gene is TRBV19, the J gene TRBJ2-5; TRBD2 is a possible D gene (5 bases). The CDR3 has 14 amino acids. Trimming took 0 bases from V and 5 from J, leaving 10 bases between them. Germline CDR1 is LNHDA and CDR2 is SQIVND (reference sequence). Written as DNA, the CDR3 is TGTGCCAGTAGTATAGATAGGTCGGGGGAGACCCAGTACTTC. The encoded protein is CASSIDRSGETQYF.

This clone was found once. The V call is TRBV9, the J call TRBJ1-1; D uncertain. CDR3 size: 15 residues. Looked up from germline, CDR1 is SGDLS and CDR2 is YYNGEE. V was shortened by 3 bases and J by 6 bases, with 18 bases between the two germline ends. CDR3 DNA: TGTGCCAGCAGCGAATGGGCCGGTGTTGGCGCTGAAGCTTTCTTT. Its translation is CASSEWAGVGAEAFF.